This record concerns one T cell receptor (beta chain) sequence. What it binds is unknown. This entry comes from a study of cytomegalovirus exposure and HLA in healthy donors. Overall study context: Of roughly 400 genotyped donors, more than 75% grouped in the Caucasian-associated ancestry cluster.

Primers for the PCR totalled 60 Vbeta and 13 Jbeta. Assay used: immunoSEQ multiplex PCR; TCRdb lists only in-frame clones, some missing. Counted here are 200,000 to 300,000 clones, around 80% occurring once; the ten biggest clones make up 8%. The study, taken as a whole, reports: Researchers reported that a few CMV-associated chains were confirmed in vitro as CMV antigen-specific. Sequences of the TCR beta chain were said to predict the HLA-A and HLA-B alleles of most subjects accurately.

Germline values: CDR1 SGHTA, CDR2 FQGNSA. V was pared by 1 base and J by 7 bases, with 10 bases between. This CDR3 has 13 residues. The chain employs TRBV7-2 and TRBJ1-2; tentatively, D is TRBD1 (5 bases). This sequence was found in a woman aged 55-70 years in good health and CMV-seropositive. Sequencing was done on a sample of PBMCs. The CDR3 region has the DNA TGTGCCAGCAGCTTAGGACAGCTGGGTGGCTACACCTTC. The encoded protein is CASSLGQLGGYTF.